Shown below are 11 T cell receptor beta chains from a single sample sequenced in a study of blood T cell repertoires in COVID-19. Using immunoSEQ multiplex PCR, the repertoire was profiled, and TCRdb retains in-frame clones only, with some absent. Among some 670,000 clones listed, 75% to 90% were seen once. The specimen sequenced was peripheral blood. These receptors originate from a young woman with acute or convalescent COVID-19.

The chain uses TRBV5-1 and TRBJ2-2; a weak D match, TRBD2 (5 bases). The CDR3 is 16 amino acids. The V and J ends lost 1 base and 2 bases respectively, with 12 bases between them. The germline CDR1 and CDR2 sequences are SGHRS and YFSETQ. The CDR3 protein is CASSLSGEINTGELFF. The CDR3 nucleotides read TGCGCCAGCAGCTTGTCCGGGGAGATTAACACCGGGGAGCTGTTTTTT.

Remarks on this clone: At the DNA level, this CDR3 is encoded by other sequences in the same sample as well. The V and J genes are TRBV6-2 or TRBV6-3 and TRBJ2-6; tentative D call: TRBD1 (5 bases). With 3 bases removed from V and 0 bases from J, the gap between germline ends came to 6 bases. Germline CDR1 reads MNHEY; CDR2 reads SVGEGT. The CDR3 has 15 residues. CDR3 residues: CASSYQGSGANVLTF. CDR3 bases: TGTGCCAGCAGTTATCAGGGCTCTGGGGCCAACGTCCTGACTTTC.

This chain uses TRBV6-1 with TRBJ2-3; 7 bases fit TRBD2. Germline V CDR1 and CDR2: MNHNS, SASEGT. With 0 bases clipped from V and 2 bases from J, the junction kept 5 bases outside the gene matches. The CDR3 is made up of 16 amino acids. The CDR3 spells CASSEAGGTTTDTQYF. In DNA form, the CDR3 reads TGTGCCAGCAGTGAAGCGGGGGGGACCACCACAGATACGCAGTATTTT.

This chain links TRBV5-4 with TRBJ1-1; no clear D. The CDR3 loop spans 14 amino acids. The germline CDR1 and CDR2 sequences are SGHNT and YYREEE (reference sequence). V lost 5 bases and J lost 1, with 12 bases in between. DNA for the CDR3: TGTGCCAGCAGTACGGAGCTTTCGAACACTGAAGCTTTCTTT. Translation: CASSTELSNTEAFF. The whole variable domain, filled in from reference TRBV5-4 and TRBJ1-1, reads ETGVTQSPTHLIKTRGQQVTLRCSSQSGHNTVSWYQQALGQGPQFIFQYYREEENGRGNFPPRFSGLQFPNYSSELNVNALELDDSALYLCASSTELSNTEAFFGQGTRLTVV.

The J gene is TRBJ2-1, the V gene TRBV12-3 or TRBV12-4, with D uncertain. Deletions cut 8 bases from V and 3 bases from J, with 5 bases between. The CDR3 totals 11 residues. The CDR3 coding sequence is TGTGCCAGCGCGGTCTACAATGAGCAGTTCTTC. Amino acids: CASAVYNEQFF.

The DNA for the CDR3 is TGTGCCACCCAGCCGGGGGGGCCCCCTGAAGCTTTCTTT. It translates to CATQPGGPPEAFF. This chain uses TRBV28 with TRBJ1-1; tentatively, D is TRBD1 (6 bases). The CDR3 extends over 13 amino acids. Trimming took 10 bases from V and 6 from J, leaving 18 bases between them. The germline V gene has CDR1 MDHEN and CDR2 SYDVKM.

The chain has TRBV6-5 and TRBJ1-2; TRBD1 aligns across 9 bases. The junction had 7 bases not matched to a gene; V was cut back by 7 bases and J by 4 bases. There are 14 residues in the CDR3. In germline, CDR1 is MNHEY, CDR2 SVGAGI. CDR3 nucleotides: TGTGCCAGCACCACTCGGACAGGGGTCTATGGCTACACCTTC. The encoded protein is CASTTRTGVYGYTF.

V and J are TRBV30 and TRBJ1-1; 7 nucleotides line up with TRBD1. Trimming removed 4 bases from V and 6 bases from J; junction bases left unmatched: 8. CDR3 size: 13 residues. Germline V CDR1 and CDR2: GTSNPN, SVGIG (reference sequence). DNA for the CDR3: TGTGCCTGGAAAGGGGGCGGTTTTGCTGAAGCTTTCTTT. It codes for CAWKGGGFAEAFF.

The chain links TRBV4-2 to TRBJ2-2; D is possibly TRBD2 (6 bases). Trimming took off 0 bases at V and 7 bases at J, with 12 bases between the two ends. The germline V gene has CDR1 LGHNA and CDR2 YNFKEQ. The CDR3 is 15 amino acids. The CDR3: CASSQDGEEGGELFF. CDR3 nucleotides: TGTGCCAGCAGCCAAGATGGGGAGGAGGGCGGGGAGCTGTTTTTT.

V and J are TRBV29-1 and TRBJ1-3, with D possibly being TRBD1 (5 bases). The CDR3 is made up of 13 amino acids. Germline CDR1 SQVTM, CDR2 ANQGSEA. Trimming left V 7 bases short and J 5 bases short, with 15 bases between. CDR3 protein: CSALGGERNTIYF. The CDR3 DNA follows: TGCAGCGCCCTGGGGGGGGAGCGAAACACCATATATTTT.

The chain couples TRBV4-2 to TRBJ2-3, with a weak D call TRBD2 (6 bases). Germline-derived CDR1 and CDR2 are LGHNA and YNFKEQ. There are 17 residues in the CDR3. Trimming took 0 bases from V and 1 from J, leaving 14 bases between them. The CDR3 spells CASSQESSGVGTDTQYF. The CDR3, as DNA: TGTGCCAGCAGCCAAGAATCTTCGGGGGTCGGCACAGATACGCAGTATTTT.